This T cell receptor (beta chain) was retrieved from a study of blood T cell repertoires in COVID-19. Measured with immunoSEQ multiplex PCR; TCRdb has only the in-frame clones, and not every one. The data contain about 300,000 clones, 65% to 90% of them singletons. V lost 3 bases, J lost 3 bases, and 7 bases stayed unmatched. The CDR3 contains 15 residues. The germline V gene encodes CDR1 LNHNV and CDR2 YYDKDF (reference sequence). Sequenced: peripheral blood. The receptor comes from a human donor in a cohort sampled during active COVID-19. The chain carries TRBV15 and TRBJ2-7; TRBD2 matches at 8 bases. The CDR3 region has the DNA TGTGCCACCAGCAGCGGGACTAGGGAATTCTACGAGCAGTACTTC. Protein product: CATSSGTREFYEQYF.